The following is a TCR beta chain sequence with its context. No antigen is known for it. The record originates from a study of shared clonotypes between healthy human individuals. General study findings and limits: Naive CD4 clonotype sharing across a few donors was 4.5% to 6%.

CD45RO-negative, CCR7-selected cells formed the naive CD8 fraction, which excluded terminally differentiated effector memory CD45RA+ cells. Each of the donors was a healthy adult who was HIV-negative and had not had a recent acute infection or vaccination. Sequencing was performed with immunoSEQ multiplex PCR; in TCRdb, only in-frame clones are kept and a portion is missing. Of some 2,000,000 clones in the sample, around 96% were seen once. Looked up from germline, CDR1 is SGHNT and CDR2 is YYREEE (reference sequence). The CDR3 runs to 15 residues. The junction had 9 bases not matched to a gene; V was cut back by 7 bases and J by 5 bases.

The receptor was isolated from a young man in good health. This chain joins TRBV5-4 and TRBJ2-3; 11 nucleotides agree with TRBD2. Sequenced sample: naive CD8+ T cells sorted from blood. CDR3 in DNA: TGTGCCAGCGGATTATCTAGCGGGGGGCAAGATACGCAGTATTTT. Translating gives CASGLSSGGQDTQYF.